Listed below are T cell receptor beta chains from one sample, sequenced in a study of shared clonotypes between healthy human individuals. Profiling relied on immunoSEQ multiplex PCR, and the TCRdb table lists in-frame clones only, not all of them. This table has over a million clones, 78% appearing once. The sequencing sample was made of memory CD4+ T cells from PBMCs. All receptors derive from a man aged 18 to 29 in good health. Some clones in this sample may be carry-over from other donors' samples. Both conserved end residues are part of each CDR3. D genes are given only for firm matches. Not every row has a clone size; where given, it reads once, few, many or a size class.

j_gene: TRBJ2-7; d_gene: .; abundance: .; v_gene: TRBV6-1; CDR3aa: CASTEIPSSSYEQYF; CDR3nt: TGTGCCAGCACGGAGATCCCGTCGAGTTCCTACGAGCAGTACTTC
j_gene: TRBJ1-2; d_gene: .; abundance: .; v_gene: TRBV6-5; CDR3aa: CASKRTGADYGYTF; CDR3nt: TGTGCCAGCAAGCGGACCGGGGCGGACTATGGCTACACCTTC
j_gene: TRBJ2-3; d_gene: TRBD1; abundance: once; v_gene: TRBV18; CDR3aa: CASSSPPDWTGKDTQYF; CDR3nt: TGTGCCAGCTCATCACCCCCGGACTGGACAGGGAAAGATACGCAGTATTTT
j_gene: TRBJ2-1; d_gene: .; abundance: .; v_gene: TRBV15; CDR3aa: CATSRFNEQFF; CDR3nt: TGTGCCACCAGCAGGTTCAATGAGCAGTTCTTC
j_gene: TRBJ1-1; d_gene: TRBD1; abundance: .; v_gene: TRBV4-2; CDR3aa: CASSQEQGVNTEAFF; CDR3nt: TGTGCCAGCAGCCAGGAACAGGGGGTGAACACTGAAGCTTTCTTT
j_gene: TRBJ2-3; d_gene: .; abundance: .; v_gene: TRBV19; CDR3aa: CASKARGRGDTQYF; CDR3nt: TGTGCCAGTAAGGCCAGAGGACGTGGGGATACGCAGTATTTT
j_gene: TRBJ2-3; d_gene: .; abundance: few; v_gene: TRBV7-2; CDR3aa: CASSLLPGNTDTQYF; CDR3nt: TGTGCCAGCAGCTTACTACCCGGAAACACAGATACGCAGTATTTT
j_gene: TRBJ2-1; d_gene: .; abundance: .; v_gene: TRBV28; CDR3aa: CASRDQGSYNEQFF; CDR3nt: TGTGCCAGCAGGGATCAGGGATCCTACAATGAGCAGTTCTTC
j_gene: TRBJ2-7; d_gene: TRBD1; abundance: .; v_gene: TRBV15; CDR3aa: CATSRDNQGADEQYF; CDR3nt: TGTGCCACCAGCAGAGATAATCAGGGGGCAGACGAGCAGTACTTC
j_gene: TRBJ1-2; d_gene: .; abundance: once; v_gene: TRBV6-1; CDR3aa: CASSEVGPYTF; CDR3nt: TGTGCCAGCAGTGAAGTAGGCCCCTACACCTTC
j_gene: TRBJ2-7; d_gene: TRBD2; abundance: few; v_gene: TRBV10-3; CDR3aa: CAISDLAGGTSGSPYEQYF; CDR3nt: TGTGCCATCAGTGACCTAGCGGGCGGAACTAGCGGGAGTCCCTACGAGCAGTACTTC
j_gene: TRBJ1-5; d_gene: .; abundance: few; v_gene: TRBV2; CDR3aa: CASSPHMGPNQPQHF; CDR3nt: TGTGCCAGCAGCCCTCATATGGGACCAAATCAGCCCCAGCATTTT
j_gene: TRBJ2-2; d_gene: .; abundance: .; v_gene: TRBV5-6; CDR3aa: CASSLGQGTGELFF; CDR3nt: TGTGCCAGCAGCTTAGGGCAGGGGACCGGGGAGCTGTTTTTT
j_gene: TRBJ1-1; d_gene: TRBD1; abundance: .; v_gene: TRBV5-4; CDR3aa: CASSDSRTGGVAEAFF; CDR3nt: TGTGCCAGCAGCGATTCACGGACAGGGGGCGTCGCTGAAGCTTTCTTT
j_gene: TRBJ1-3; d_gene: TRBD1; abundance: .; v_gene: TRBV27; CDR3aa: CASRTGGNSGNTIYF; CDR3nt: TGTGCCAGCAGAACAGGGGGCAACTCTGGAAACACCATATATTTT
j_gene: TRBJ1-3; d_gene: .; abundance: .; v_gene: TRBV10-2; CDR3aa: CASSEQSGNTIYF; CDR3nt: TGCGCCAGCAGTGAGCAGTCTGGAAACACCATATATTTT
j_gene: TRBJ1-5; d_gene: TRBD1; abundance: .; v_gene: TRBV9; CDR3aa: CASSVEGATDQPQHF; CDR3nt: TGTGCCAGCAGCGTAGAGGGGGCTACGGATCAGCCCCAGCATTTT
j_gene: TRBJ2-7; d_gene: .; abundance: .; v_gene: TRBV7-2; CDR3aa: CASSPTAGTPEQYF; CDR3nt: TGTGCCAGCAGCCCGACCGCAGGGACCCCCGAGCAGTACTTC
j_gene: TRBJ2-3; d_gene: .; abundance: .; v_gene: TRBV6-5; CDR3aa: CASSYKDTQYF; CDR3nt: TGTGCCAGCAGTTACAAAGATACGCAGTATTTT
j_gene: TRBJ1-2; d_gene: TRBD1; abundance: few; v_gene: TRBV7-9; CDR3aa: CASSFAGTGGGYTF; CDR3nt: TGTGCCAGCAGCTTCGCCGGGACAGGGGGTGGCTACACCTTC
j_gene: TRBJ2-7; d_gene: .; abundance: .; v_gene: TRBV6-5; CDR3aa: CASSPQGNGEYEQYF; CDR3nt: TGTGCCAGCAGCCCCCAGGGAAATGGGGAATACGAGCAGTACTTC
j_gene: TRBJ2-3; d_gene: .; abundance: .; v_gene: TRBV2; CDR3aa: CASSGTPGGGTQYF; CDR3nt: TGTGCCAGCAGTGGGACGCCGGGTGGGGGTACGCAGTATTTT
j_gene: TRBJ2-1; d_gene: TRBD2; abundance: .; v_gene: TRBV7-6; CDR3aa: CASSPRLAGTGYNEQFF; CDR3nt: TGTGCCAGCAGCCCTCGACTAGCGGGAACGGGTTACAATGAGCAGTTCTTC
j_gene: TRBJ1-2; d_gene: .; abundance: .; v_gene: TRBV6-5; CDR3aa: CASKRRGDGYTF; CDR3nt: TGTGCCAGCAAACGTCGGGGCGATGGCTACACCTTC
j_gene: TRBJ2-3; d_gene: TRBD1; abundance: .; v_gene: TRBV29-1; CDR3aa: CSASTPGGGTDTQYF; CDR3nt: TGCAGCGCCAGTACCCCAGGGGGCGGCACAGATACGCAGTATTTT
j_gene: TRBJ2-3; d_gene: .; abundance: .; v_gene: TRBV6-1; CDR3aa: CASSGGSGESTDTQYF; CDR3nt: TGTGCCAGCAGTGGGGGGAGCGGAGAGTCGACAGATACGCAGTATTTT
j_gene: TRBJ2-7; d_gene: .; abundance: once; v_gene: TRBV10-3; CDR3aa: CAIRGTDGSSYEQYF; CDR3nt: TGTGCCATCAGGGGGACGGACGGAAGCTCCTACGAGCAGTACTTC
j_gene: TRBJ1-4; d_gene: .; abundance: .; v_gene: TRBV19; CDR3aa: CASSRMRITGATNEKLFF; CDR3nt: TGTGCCAGTAGCAGAATGAGAATCACAGGAGCAACTAATGAAAAACTGTTTTTT
j_gene: TRBJ2-1; d_gene: .; abundance: .; v_gene: TRBV7-9; CDR3aa: CASSPPVRSYNEQFF; CDR3nt: TGTGCCAGCAGCCCCCCTGTGCGCTCCTACAATGAGCAGTTCTTC
j_gene: TRBJ1-2; d_gene: TRBD1; abundance: .; v_gene: TRBV28; CDR3aa: CASSLGQGRGGYTF; CDR3nt: TGTGCCAGCAGTTTGGGACAGGGAAGGGGTGGCTACACCTTC
j_gene: TRBJ2-4; d_gene: .; abundance: .; v_gene: TRBV28; CDR3aa: CASSPLRLPLGGYF; CDR3nt: TGTGCCAGCAGTCCCCTCAGGTTGCCCCTAGGAGGGTACTTC
j_gene: TRBJ2-5; d_gene: TRBD2; abundance: few; v_gene: TRBV15; CDR3aa: CATSRDTLAGSQETQYF; CDR3nt: TGTGCCACCAGCAGAGATACCCTAGCGGGATCACAAGAGACCCAGTACTTC
j_gene: TRBJ2-6; d_gene: .; abundance: .; v_gene: TRBV13; CDR3aa: CASSLGRQTGANVLTF; CDR3nt: TGTGCCAGCAGCTTAGGCCGACAGACCGGGGCCAACGTCCTGACTTTC
j_gene: TRBJ1-1; d_gene: TRBD1; abundance: few; v_gene: TRBV5-1; CDR3aa: CASSLQGQYTEAFF; CDR3nt: TGCGCCAGCAGCTTACAGGGACAGTACACTGAAGCTTTCTTT
j_gene: TRBJ2-2; d_gene: TRBD1; abundance: .; v_gene: TRBV5-1; CDR3aa: CASRTTGIGGELFF; CDR3nt: TGCGCCAGCAGAACGACAGGGATAGGCGGGGAGCTGTTTTTT
j_gene: TRBJ1-2; d_gene: .; abundance: .; v_gene: TRBV18; CDR3aa: CASSPGEKGGYGYTF; CDR3nt: TGTGCCAGCTCACCAGGGGAGAAAGGGGGCTATGGCTACACCTTC
j_gene: TRBJ2-7; d_gene: .; abundance: .; v_gene: TRBV28; CDR3aa: CASSLGGWYEQYF; CDR3nt: TGTGCCAGCAGTTTGGGGGGCTGGTACGAGCAGTACTTC
j_gene: TRBJ1-3; d_gene: .; abundance: once; v_gene: TRBV18; CDR3aa: CASSPRSQGHGNTIYF; CDR3nt: TGTGCCAGCTCACCCCGGTCACAGGGTCACGGAAACACCATATATTTT
j_gene: TRBJ1-1; d_gene: .; abundance: few; v_gene: TRBV11-2; CDR3aa: CASSLMNAAEAFF; CDR3nt: TGTGCCAGCAGCTTAATGAATGCAGCTGAAGCTTTCTTT
j_gene: TRBJ1-1; d_gene: .; abundance: .; v_gene: TRBV5-1; CDR3aa: CASSTSGQNTEAFF; CDR3nt: TGCGCCAGCAGCACCTCGGGACAGAACACTGAAGCTTTCTTT
j_gene: TRBJ2-1; d_gene: TRBD1; abundance: .; v_gene: TRBV6-5; CDR3aa: CASRTGGSYNEQFF; CDR3nt: TGTGCCAGCCGTACAGGGGGATCCTACAATGAGCAGTTCTTC
j_gene: TRBJ2-2; d_gene: TRBD1; abundance: .; v_gene: TRBV27; CDR3aa: CASRSPGTVNTGELFF; CDR3nt: TGTGCCAGCAGATCCCCCGGGACAGTGAACACCGGGGAGCTGTTTTTT
j_gene: TRBJ2-5; d_gene: .; abundance: .; v_gene: TRBV9; CDR3aa: CASSVFPGETQYF; CDR3nt: TGTGCCAGCAGCGTCTTCCCGGGGGAGACCCAGTACTTC
j_gene: TRBJ2-3; d_gene: .; abundance: few; v_gene: TRBV29-1; CDR3aa: CSTGTGDTQYF; CDR3nt: TGCAGCACCGGGACGGGAGATACGCAGTATTTT
j_gene: TRBJ1-2; d_gene: TRBD1; abundance: many; v_gene: TRBV30; CDR3aa: CAWSVQGANGYTF; CDR3nt: TGTGCCTGGAGTGTACAGGGGGCGAATGGCTACACCTTC
j_gene: TRBJ2-1; d_gene: TRBD2; abundance: .; v_gene: TRBV7-9; CDR3aa: CASSFRTSGLYNEQFF; CDR3nt: TGTGCCAGCAGCTTCCGGACTAGCGGGTTGTACAATGAGCAGTTCTTC
j_gene: TRBJ1-1; d_gene: .; abundance: .; v_gene: TRBV28; CDR3aa: CASTQNVGAEAFF; CDR3nt: TGTGCCAGCACCCAGAATGTGGGGGCTGAAGCTTTCTTT
j_gene: TRBJ2-5; d_gene: .; abundance: .; v_gene: TRBV7-2; CDR3aa: CASTQGGAVRTETQYF; CDR3nt: TGTGCCAGCACTCAGGGGGGCGCGGTTAGAACAGAGACCCAGTACTTC
j_gene: TRBJ2-1; d_gene: TRBD2; abundance: .; v_gene: TRBV10-3; CDR3aa: CAISDPGLAGGGRNEQFF; CDR3nt: TGTGCCATCAGTGATCCTGGACTAGCGGGAGGCGGCAGGAATGAGCAGTTCTTC
j_gene: TRBJ2-3; d_gene: TRBD1; abundance: .; v_gene: TRBV7-3; CDR3aa: CASSPTGGGDTQYF; CDR3nt: TGTGCCAGCAGCCCCACAGGGGGCGGAGATACGCAGTATTTT